The 31 T cell receptor beta chains given below trace back to one sample, sequenced in a study of blood T cells in healthy people across ages. Together with a sample-barcoded 5' primer, a J-beta primer mix was included in a second PCR lasting about 6 to 12 cycles. TCRdb reprocessed the 5' RACE reads via MiXCR and lists one record per CDR3 protein. This table has about 720,000 distinct CDR3 sequences, roughly 20% appearing once. The sample comprised blood. Receptors originate from an older man in good health.

This clonotype was observed at least ten times. This chain uses TRBV9 with TRBJ2-3, with D possibly matching TRBD1 (6 bases). Germline V gene lookup returns CDR1 SGDLS and CDR2 YYNGEE. The CDR3 loop spans 18 amino acids. V lost 0 bases and J lost 0, with 17 bases in between. Here the CDR3 reads CASSVEGEVGGSTDTQYF. Here the CDR3 DNA reads TGTGCCAGCAGCGTAGAGGGGGAAGTAGGCGGGAGCACAGATACGCAGTATTTT.

The chain is built from TRBV9 and TRBJ1-2, with D perhaps matching TRBD1 (5 bases). CDR3 length equals 14 residues. Trimming took off 0 bases at V and 8 bases at J, with 14 bases between the two ends. Germline CDR1 reads SGDLS; CDR2 reads YYNGEE. CDR3 sequence reads: CASSVGRVGNGYTF. CDR3 nucleotides: TGTGCCAGCAGCGTAGGCAGGGTTGGCAACGGCTACACCTTC.

This clonotype has more than one count but fewer than ten. J is TRBJ2-3 and V is TRBV4-3; TRBD2 is a possible D gene (7 bases). The CDR3 covers 16 residues. Trimming removed 0 bases from V and 5 bases from J, with 15 bases in between. Germline CDR1 LGHNA, CDR2 YSLEER. The CDR3 here is CASSQDYAGAEDTQYF. The CDR3 DNA reads TGCGCCAGCAGCCAAGATTATGCGGGGGCGGAAGATACGCAGTATTTT.

This clonotype occurred a few times. V and J are TRBV5-1 and TRBJ1-4; possibly TRBD1 for D (6 bases). V was clipped by 3 bases and J by 8 bases, with 14 bases between them. The CDR3 spans 14 residues. CDR1 SGHRS and CDR2 YFSETQ come from the germline V gene. CDR3: CASSSTGDVEKLFF. In DNA form, the CDR3 reads TGCGCCAGCAGCTCGACAGGAGATGTAGAAAAACTGTTTTTT.

This rearrangement joins TRBV30 to TRBJ2-3, with D possibly TRBD1 on 6 matching bases. Germline V lookup: CDR1 GTSNPN, CDR2 SVGIG (reference sequence). The length of the CDR3 is 14 residues. With 0 bases removed from V and 2 bases from J, the gap between germline ends came to 9 bases. CDR3 sequence: CAWSVGQPTDTQYF. The CDR3 DNA is TGTGCCTGGAGTGTCGGACAGCCCACAGATACGCAGTATTTT.

This clonotype has just a few counts. V is TRBV14 and J is TRBJ2-1; tentative D call: TRBD2 (5 bases). Per germline, CDR1 SGHDN and CDR2 FVKESK. The V end lost 4 bases, the J end lost 8 bases, and 12 bases lay between the germline ends. CDR3 length: 13 amino acids. The DNA for the CDR3 is TGTGCCAGCAGCCTGGACTTTTTTCATGAGCAGTTCTTC. Its translation is CASSLDFFHEQFF.

V usage is TRBV5-1 and J usage is TRBJ2-1, with 10 bases lining up with TRBD2. Germline loops: CDR1 SGHRS, CDR2 YFSETQ. The CDR3 is made up of 16 amino acids. The J segment lost 0 bases and the V segment lost 4 bases, leaving 4 bases of the junction unmatched. CDR3: CASSDSGGSSYNEQFF. In DNA, the CDR3 is TGCGCCAGCAGCGATAGCGGGGGGAGCTCCTACAATGAGCAGTTCTTC.

This clonotype was detected a few times. The rearrangement uses TRBV6-2 or TRBV6-3 and TRBJ2-2; D is unclear. This CDR3 contains 12 residues. Trimming left V 11 bases short and J 1 base short, with 8 bases between. From germline, CDR1 is MNHEY and CDR2 SVGEGT. This chain's CDR3 is CAGQRNTGELFF. As DNA, the CDR3 is TGTGCCGGCCAAAGGAACACCGGGGAGCTGTTTTTT.

In regard to this clonotype: The DNA is left out, because the CDR3 cannot be placed on it with certainty; the CDR3 is given as TCRdb lists it. V and J are TRBV5-1 and TRBJ2-2. Termini included, the CDR3 measures 14 amino acids. Per germline, CDR1 SGHRS and CDR2 YFSETQ. The CDR3 spells CASILATNTGELFF.

This clonotype was counted between two and nine times. This chain connects TRBV12-3 or TRBV12-4 to TRBJ1-6; TRBD1 agrees at 9 bases. The CDR3 length is 13 residues. The V segment lost 10 bases and the J segment 9 bases; nucleotides outside the gene matches: 7. The CDR3 DNA sequence: TGTGCCATCAACAGGGGGCTTGCTTCACCCCTCCACTTT. This translates into CAINRGLASPLHF.

The chain is built from TRBV7-2 and TRBJ2-5; unclear D gene. Matching the DNA end better, TRBJ2-7 makes the J call doubtful. Per the germline V gene, CDR1 is SGHTA and CDR2 is FQGNSA. The CDR3 consists of 15 residues. The CDR3 is CASSLSQVSTYEQYF. The CDR3 nucleotides read TGTGCCAGCAGCTTGTCGCAGGTGTCAACCTACGAGCAGTACTTC.

The chain recombines TRBV6-4 with TRBJ2-3; 9 nucleotides align to TRBD2. CDR3 length: 15 amino acids. The J segment lost 7 bases and the V segment lost 0 bases, leaving 5 bases of the junction unmatched. Germline-derived CDR1 and CDR2 are MRHNA and SNTAGT. In DNA form, the CDR3 reads TGTGCCAGCAGTGACTCGGCGGGGGGGCCAAATACGCAGTATTTT. Amino acids: CASSDSAGGPNTQYF.

This clonotype has more than one count but fewer than ten. One end of the junction is discordant with germline, which a read error may explain. The chain joins TRBV5-1 to TRBJ2-5, with 9 bases aligning to TRBD1. The CDR3 spans 14 residues. Germline-derived CDR1 and CDR2 are SGHRS and YFSETQ. The CDR3 sequence: CASSPGTGKDTQYF. CDR3 in DNA: TGCGCCAGCAGCCCTGGGACAGGGAAAGACACCCAGTACTTC.

This clonotype showed up just a few times. The chain carries TRBV15 and TRBJ2-5, with unresolved D. Per the germline V gene, CDR1 is LNHNV and CDR2 is YYDKDF (reference sequence). Trimming shortened V by 0 bases and J by 7 bases, and 6 bases separated the two germline ends. The CDR3 is 12 residues long. CDR3 DNA: TGTGCCACCAGCAGAGATGGGTGGACCCAGTACTTC. Its protein product is CATSRDGWTQYF.

This clonotype was observed a handful of times. The gene calls are TRBV7-6 and TRBJ2-7, with D perhaps matching TRBD1 or TRBD2 (5 bases each). The V end was cut by 5 bases, the J end by 3 bases, with 17 bases between. The V gene's germline CDR1 is SGHVS and CDR2 FNYEAQ. The CDR3 contains 15 residues. CDR3 DNA sequence: TGTGCCAGCAGCCTGCGAGGGGATAATCTCTACGAGCAGTACGTC. This translates into CASSLRGDNLYEQYV.

At least ten counts were recorded for this clonotype. This chain connects TRBV28 to TRBJ2-5; 7 bases fit TRBD1. CDR3 length: 14 amino acids. Germline V gene lookup returns CDR1 MDHEN and CDR2 SYDVKM. V lost 4 bases to trimming and J lost 4 bases; unmatched junction nucleotides: 6. The CDR3 sequence is CASSSTGVGETQYF. DNA of the CDR3: TGTGCCAGCAGTTCAACAGGGGTGGGAGAGACCCAGTACTTC.

The V and J genes are TRBV18 and TRBJ2-5; TRBD2 agrees at 8 bases. With 5 bases clipped from V and 0 bases from J, the junction kept 8 bases outside the gene matches. CDR1 is KGHSH, CDR2 LQKENI, per germline. This CDR3 region has 16 residues. The CDR3 reads CASSKLLADNQETQYF. The CDR3 DNA is TGTGCCAGCTCAAAATTACTAGCGGATAACCAAGAGACCCAGTACTTC.

The rearrangement uses TRBV29-1 and TRBJ2-2; no clear D. The length of the CDR3 is 14 residues. The germline V and J ends were trimmed by 5 bases and 1 base, with 11 bases remaining between them. CDR1 SQVTM and CDR2 ANQGSEA come from the germline V gene. CDR3 region: CSVPGRQNTGELFF. CDR3 DNA sequence: TGCAGCGTTCCCGGCCGCCAGAACACCGGGGAGCTGTTTTTT.

The V gene is TRBV20-1, the J gene TRBJ1-1; maybe TRBD1 (5 bases). The CDR3 has 16 amino acids. Germline assignment: CDR1 DFQATT and CDR2 SNEGSKA (reference sequence). Trimming took off 0 bases at V and 2 bases at J, with 16 bases between the two ends. This CDR3 is CSARDSGDSPNTEAFF. DNA of the CDR3: TGCAGTGCTAGAGATTCGGGGGACTCGCCTAACACTGAAGCTTTCTTT.

CDR3 nucleotide sequence: TGTGCCAGCAGCTTAACAACGGTAGTAAATTCACCCCTCCACTTT. As protein: CASSLTTVVNSPLHF. The chain uses TRBV7-3 and TRBJ1-6; D call uncertain. Per the germline V gene, CDR1 is SGHTA and CDR2 is FQGTGA. The CDR3 loop spans 15 amino acids. The V end lost 0 bases, the J end lost 7 bases, and 10 bases lay between the germline ends.

The chain couples TRBV6-5 to TRBJ2-5, with D unresolved. The CDR3 length is 13 residues. Germline-derived CDR1 and CDR2 are MNHEY and SVGAGI. V lost 5 bases and J lost 7, with 14 bases in between. DNA for the CDR3: TGTGCCAGCAGTAAAGTAAGAAGTGGGACCCAGTACTTC. Translation: CASSKVRSGTQYF.

This clonotype was seen a few times. As DNA, the CDR3 is TGTGCCAGCAGTACGGCGACCGTCAATCAGCCCCAGCATTTT. This sequence encodes CASSTATVNQPQHF. The rearrangement uses TRBV5-6 and TRBJ1-5; D unresolved. Germline CDR1 is SGHDT and CDR2 is YYEEEE. This CDR3 spans 14 amino acids. Between the trimmed V and J ends, which lost 5 bases and 3 bases, there was a span of 12 bases.

This clonotype came up a few times. This chain links TRBV9 with TRBJ1-1; D remains unclear. The V gene's germline CDR1 is SGDLS and CDR2 YYNGEE. Trimming took off 0 bases at V and 3 bases at J, with 18 bases between the two ends. The CDR3 is 17 amino acids. DNA for the CDR3: TGTGCCAGCAGCGTAGCGCCCCTTAATACACTGGACACTGAAGCTTTCTTT. This translates into CASSVAPLNTLDTEAFF.

J is TRBJ2-3 and V is TRBV24-1, with D perhaps matching TRBD2 (5 bases). CDR1 and CDR2 (germline): KGHDR, SFDVKD. CDR3 length equals 15 residues. The V and J ends lost 2 bases and 5 bases respectively, with 13 bases between them. The DNA of the CDR3 is TGTGCCACCAGTGATTATAAGGCGGGTGGAGATACGCAGTATTTT. It translates to CATSDYKAGGDTQYF.

This clonotype was found once. The chain is built from TRBV7-8 and TRBJ2-5, with 9 bases that match TRBD1. CDR3 length equals 15 residues. CDR1 SGHVS and CDR2 FQNEAQ come from the germline V gene. With 5 bases clipped from V and 0 bases from J, the junction kept 4 bases outside the gene matches. CDR3 region: CASSQNRGHQETQYF. Here the CDR3 DNA reads TGTGCCAGCAGCCAAAACAGGGGGCACCAAGAGACCCAGTACTTC.

This clonotype was seen only a few times. This is likely a read error, given that the CDR3 carries no conserved phenylalanine or tryptophan at its end. The J gene is TRBJ1-2, the V gene TRBV12-3 or TRBV12-4; no firm D call. CDR3 size: 12 residues. V was shortened by 2 bases and J by 6 bases, with 7 bases between the two germline ends. This chain's CDR3 is CASSLFGDGYTL. CDR3 nucleotides: TGTGCCAGCAGTTTATTTGGAGATGGCTACACCCTC.

The V and J genes are TRBV12-3 or TRBV12-4 and TRBJ2-7; weak D call: TRBD2 (6 bases). The CDR3 extends over 12 amino acids. The ends were cut back, 6 bases at V and 2 bases at J, with 8 bases in the middle. CDR3 protein: CASSGSTYEQYV. CDR3 bases: TGTGCCAGCAGCGGGAGCACCTACGAGCAGTACGTC.

This clonotype was seen a few times. V is TRBV14 and J is TRBJ2-1; D tentatively fits TRBD1 or TRBD2 (5 bases each). The CDR3 covers 16 residues. Germline V gene sequence: CDR1 SGHDN, CDR2 FVKESK. V was clipped by 4 bases and J by 4 bases, with 17 bases between them. Here the CDR3 DNA reads TGTGCCAGCAGCCCCCAGGTAACGGGGCCATACAATGAGCAGTTCTTC. Its translation: CASSPQVTGPYNEQFF.

This chain links TRBV20-1 with TRBJ1-6; tentative D call: TRBD1 (5 bases). CDR1 and CDR2 from the germline V gene are DFQATT and SNEGSKA (reference sequence). There are 15 residues in the CDR3. The ends were cut back, 6 bases at V and 3 bases at J, with 15 bases in the middle. CDR3 in amino acids: CSATRDGYYNSPLHF. The CDR3 nucleotides are TGCAGTGCCACACGGGACGGATACTATAATTCACCCCTCCACTTT.

This chain uses TRBV30 with TRBJ2-5; D unclear. V was cut by 0 bases and J by 4 bases, with 9 bases left in between. Germline V gene lookup returns CDR1 GTSNPN and CDR2 SVGIG (reference sequence). There are 13 residues in the CDR3. CDR3: CAWSVLPRETQYF. In nucleotides, the CDR3 is TGTGCCTGGAGTGTACTTCCGCGAGAGACCCAGTACTTC. The full variable domain, its missing parts supplied by reference TRBV30 and TRBJ2-5, is SQTIHQWPATLVQPVGSPLSLECTVEGTSNPNLYWYRQAAGRGLQLLFYSVGIGQISSEVPQNLSASRPQDRQFILSSKKLLLSDSGFYLCAWSVLPRETQYFGPGTRLLVL.

This clonotype has just a few counts. This chain links TRBV12-3 or TRBV12-4 with TRBJ1-2; 8 positions match TRBD1. V dropped 4 bases and J dropped 9; count of bases not matched to a gene: 4. The CDR3 is made up of 12 amino acids. CDR3 protein: CASSSDRGSYTF. The CDR3 DNA sequence: TGTGCCAGCAGTTCTGACAGGGGTAGCTACACCTTC.